This is a list of T cell receptor beta chains from one sample in a study of blood T cell repertoires in COVID-19. The repertoire was sequenced with immunoSEQ multiplex PCR; TCRdb's copy has only in-frame clones and lacks some. The sample holds a few hundred thousand clones, approximately 86% seen once. The sequenced material came from PBMCs or T cells enriched from blood (not recorded which). Receptors were obtained from a woman aged 55-70 years who had recovered from COVID-19. Each CDR3 is given with its conserved first and last residue. D genes are given only for firm matches. Part of the rows lack a size; the others show once, few, many or a class for expanded clones.

CDR3aa	CDR3nt	abundance	v_gene	d_gene	j_gene
CASSVTGDYTDTQYF	TGTGCCAGCAGCGTGACAGGGGACTACACAGATACGCAGTATTTT	once	TRBV9	.	TRBJ2-3
CASSVEGSGNQPQHF	TGTGCCAGCAGCGTAGAGGGGAGCGGGAATCAGCCCCAGCATTTT	.	TRBV9	.	TRBJ1-5
CASRSGTGLAPQHF	TGTGCCAGTAGGTCCGGGACAGGGTTGGCGCCCCAGCATTTT	.	TRBV19	TRBD1	TRBJ1-5
CAWSDSYEQYF	TGTGCCTGGAGTGACAGCTACGAGCAGTACTTC	.	TRBV30	.	TRBJ2-7
CASSIYDQPQHF	TGTGCCAGTAGTATATATGATCAGCCCCAGCATTTT	.	TRBV19	.	TRBJ1-5
CASSQDMANQPQHF	TGCGCCAGCAGCCAAGATATGGCCAATCAGCCCCAGCATTTT	.	TRBV4-1	.	TRBJ1-5
CASSQGNNRRANEKLFF	TGTGCCAGCAGCCAAGGAAACAATCGGAGGGCTAATGAAAAACTGTTTTTT	few	TRBV14	.	TRBJ1-4
CAISEFQGNTEAFF	TGTGCCATCAGTGAGTTCCAGGGGAACACTGAAGCTTTCTTT	.	TRBV10-3	.	TRBJ1-1
CATSLGGRDYTF	TGTGCCACTAGCCTGGGGGGACGTGACTACACCTTC	.	TRBV24-1	.	TRBJ1-2
CASSLNVGDRVYGYTF	TGTGCCAGCAGTTTAAACGTTGGGGACAGGGTCTATGGCTACACCTTC	.	TRBV28	TRBD1	TRBJ1-2
CASSYQVSNTYGYTF	TGTGCCAGCAGTTACCAGGTCAGCAACACTTATGGCTACACCTTC	.	TRBV6-5	.	TRBJ1-2